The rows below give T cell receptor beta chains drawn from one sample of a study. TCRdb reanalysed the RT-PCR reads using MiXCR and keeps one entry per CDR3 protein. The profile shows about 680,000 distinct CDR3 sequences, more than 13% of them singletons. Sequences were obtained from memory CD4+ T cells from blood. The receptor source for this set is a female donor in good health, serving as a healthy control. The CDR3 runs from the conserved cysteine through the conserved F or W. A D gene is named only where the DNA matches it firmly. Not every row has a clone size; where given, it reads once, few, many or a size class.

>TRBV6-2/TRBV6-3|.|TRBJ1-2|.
TGTGCCAGCAGTTCGGGAAACTATGGCTACACCTTC
CASSSGNYGYTF
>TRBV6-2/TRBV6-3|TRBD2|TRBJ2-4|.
TGTGCCAGCAGGGGAGCTAGCGGGAGAACCAAAAACATTCAGTACTTC
CASRGASGRTKNIQYF
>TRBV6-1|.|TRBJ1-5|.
TGTGCCAGCAGTGAAGTAAGTACAGATCAGCCCCAGCATTTT
CASSEVSTDQPQHF
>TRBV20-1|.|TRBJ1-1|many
TGCAGTGCGGGTGGGGTTCCAGCTTTCTTT
CSAGGVPAFF
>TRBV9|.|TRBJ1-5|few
TGTGCCAGCAGCGTAGCGGACAGCTTTAATCAGCCCCAGCATTTT
CASSVADSFNQPQHF
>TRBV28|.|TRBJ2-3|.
TGTGCCAGCAGCCTACTTAGCGAGGCGCAGTATTTT
CASSLLSEAQYF
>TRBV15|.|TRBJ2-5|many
TGTGCCACCAGCAGAGATCGTACGGACGAGACCCAGTACTTC
CATSRDRTDETQYF
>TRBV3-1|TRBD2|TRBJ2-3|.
TGTGCCAGCCGACCGGGGGGGGCAGATACGCAGTATTTT
CASRPGGADTQYF
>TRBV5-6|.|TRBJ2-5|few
TGTGCCAGCAGCCTACCGTTGGAGACCCAGTACTTC
CASSLPLETQYF
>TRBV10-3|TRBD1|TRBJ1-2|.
TGTGCCATCAGTGAGTCGAGGGACAGGGGCCAGGGCTACACCTTC
CAISESRDRGQGYTF
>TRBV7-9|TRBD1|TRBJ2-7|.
TGTGCCAGCAGCTTCGCCGGGACAGGTGACGAGCAGTACTTC
CASSFAGTGDEQYF
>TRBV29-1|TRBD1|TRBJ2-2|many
TGCAGCGCTCAAGACCCGGGACAGGGGGCCGGGGAGCTGTTTTTT
CSAQDPGQGAGELFF
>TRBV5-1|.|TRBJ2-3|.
TGCGCCAGCAGCTCCGGACAGGGAGGGGGAGATACGCAGTATTTT
CASSSGQGGGDTQYF
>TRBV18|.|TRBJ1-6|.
TGTGCCAGCTCACCGCAGGGGTTCGTGGGAAATTCACCCCTCCACTTT
CASSPQGFVGNSPLHF
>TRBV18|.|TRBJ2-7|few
TGTGCCAGCTCACCACAACAGGTCAGCTCCTACGAGCAGTACTTC
CASSPQQVSSYEQYF
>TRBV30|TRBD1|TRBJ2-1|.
TGTGCCACGCGACAGGGGAAGATCCAATACAATGAGCAGTTCTTC
CATRQGKIQYNEQFF
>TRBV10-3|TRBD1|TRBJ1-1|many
TGTGCCACACTCCCGGGACACACAGGGGAGACTGAAGCTTTCTTT
CATLPGHTGETEAFF
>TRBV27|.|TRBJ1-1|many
TGTGCCAGCAGTCCGCGTGGCGTAGGGTACACTGAAGCTTTCTTT
CASSPRGVGYTEAFF
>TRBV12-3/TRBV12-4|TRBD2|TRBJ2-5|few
TGTGCCAGCAGTTTATGGGGGGGGAGTCAGGAAGAGACCCAGTACTTC
CASSLWGGSQEETQYF
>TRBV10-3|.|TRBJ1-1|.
TGTGCCATCAGTGGGTCACAGGGGAACACTGAAGCTTTCTTT
CAISGSQGNTEAFF
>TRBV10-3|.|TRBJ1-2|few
TGTGCCATCAGTGTGGCAGACTATGGCTACACCTTC
CAISVADYGYTF
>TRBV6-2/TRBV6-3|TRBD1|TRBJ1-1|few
TGTGCCAGCTCCCTCTATGGGGGACAGGGGGCTCGGAATGAGGCTTTCTTT
CASSLYGGQGARNEAFF
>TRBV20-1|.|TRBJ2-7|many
TGCAGTGCTGGAAGAGGGGCCGAGCAGTACTTC
CSAGRGAEQYF
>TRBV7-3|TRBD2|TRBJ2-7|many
TGTGCCAGCAGCTTAGCTAGCGGGAGCGGCTACGAGCAGTACTTC
CASSLASGSGYEQYF
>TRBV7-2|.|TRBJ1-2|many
TGTGCCAGCAGCTTCCCCGGACATGGCTACACCTTC
CASSFPGHGYTF
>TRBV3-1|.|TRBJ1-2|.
TGTGCCAGCAGCCAAGAATGGGCTCTGGGCTACACCTTC
CASSQEWALGYTF
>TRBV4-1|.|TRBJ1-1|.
TGCGCCAGCAGCCAAGTGTGGGGGACGGGGAACACTGAAGCTTTCTTT
CASSQVWGTGNTEAFF
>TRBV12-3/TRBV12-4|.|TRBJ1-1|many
TGTGCCAGCAGTCCTACCGGGAGTAACACTGAAGCTTTCTTT
CASSPTGSNTEAFF
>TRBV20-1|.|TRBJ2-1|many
TGCAGTGCTGTCAGACTAGTCTCCTACAATGAGCAGTTCTTC
CSAVRLVSYNEQFF
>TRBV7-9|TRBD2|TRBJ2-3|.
TGTGCCAGCACCGAACTAGCGGCCCCCACAGATACGCAGTATTTT
CASTELAAPTDTQYF
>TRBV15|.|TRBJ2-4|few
TGTGCCACCAGCAGAGATCAGGGTGACATTCAGTACTTC
CATSRDQGDIQYF
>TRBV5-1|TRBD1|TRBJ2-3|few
TGCGCCAGCAGCACCGGACAGGGTAAAGATACGCAGTATTTT
CASSTGQGKDTQYF
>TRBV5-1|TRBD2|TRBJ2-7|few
TGCGCCAGCAGGACAGCGGGAGGGCCCTACGAGCAGTACTTC
CASRTAGGPYEQYF
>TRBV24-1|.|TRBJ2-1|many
TGTGCCACCAGTGCCACCGACAGCACCTACAATGAGCAGTTCTTC
CATSATDSTYNEQFF
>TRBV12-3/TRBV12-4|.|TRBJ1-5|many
TGTGCCAGCAGTTTAGCGGGGGCAGGGTGGCAGCCCCAGCATTTT
CASSLAGAGWQPQHF
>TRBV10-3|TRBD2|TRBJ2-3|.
TGTTCCCATGGGGCGGGAGGGAGCACGAATACGCAGTATTTT
CSHGAGGSTNTQYF
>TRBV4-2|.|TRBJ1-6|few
TGTGCCAGCAGCCAAATGGGGGACGTCCACTTT
CASSQMGDVHF
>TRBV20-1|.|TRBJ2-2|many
TGCAGTGCTAGAGATCTGGGATTACCGACCGGGGAGCTGTTTTTT
CSARDLGLPTGELFF
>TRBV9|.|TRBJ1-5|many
TGTGCCAGCAGCGTAGGGTTTACTGATCAGCCCCAGCATTTT
CASSVGFTDQPQHF
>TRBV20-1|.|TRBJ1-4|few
TGCAGTGCTAGAGGGCCTATCCGGGGAAATAATGAAAAACTGTTTTTT
CSARGPIRGNNEKLFF
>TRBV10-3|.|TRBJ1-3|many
TGTGCCATCAGTGAGCAGGGGAACACCATATATTTT
CAISEQGNTIYF
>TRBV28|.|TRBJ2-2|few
TGTGCCAGCAGTTTAGCGGGTCGACCCACCGGGGAGCTGTTTTTT
CASSLAGRPTGELFF
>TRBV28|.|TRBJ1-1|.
TGTGCCAGCAGTTCTTTGACAGCCGCCCGGAGGGGGGAAGCTTTCTTT
CASSSLTAARRGEAFF
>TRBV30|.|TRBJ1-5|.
TGTGCCTGGACCCCGGCGGGAGGCCAGCCCCAGCATTTT
CAWTPAGGQPQHF
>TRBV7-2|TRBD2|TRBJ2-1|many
TGTGCCAGCAGCTCCCTAGCGGGAGCTCCAAATGAGCAGTTCTTC
CASSSLAGAPNEQFF
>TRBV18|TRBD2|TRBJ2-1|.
TGTGCCAGCTCGCATCCGGGACTAGCGGGAGGGCTGAATGAGCAGTTCTTC
CASSHPGLAGGLNEQFF
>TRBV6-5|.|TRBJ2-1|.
TGTGCCAGCTTCCGCCAGGGGGGCAATGAGCAGTTCTTC
CASFRQGGNEQFF
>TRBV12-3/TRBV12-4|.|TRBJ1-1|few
TGTGCCAGCACCTTCGGGGGACGTAACACTGAAGCTTTCTTT
CASTFGGRNTEAFF
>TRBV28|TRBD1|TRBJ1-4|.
TGTGCCAGCAGAGGACAGGGCGATGAAAAACTGTTTTTT
CASRGQGDEKLFF
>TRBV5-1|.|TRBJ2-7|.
TGCGCCAGCAGCTTAGGGCCCAGTGCCTCGGGGGAGCAGTACTTC
CASSLGPSASGEQYF
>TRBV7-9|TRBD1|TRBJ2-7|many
TGTGCCAGCAGCTTAGCCGGGACAGGGTCAGAGCAGTACTTC
CASSLAGTGSEQYF